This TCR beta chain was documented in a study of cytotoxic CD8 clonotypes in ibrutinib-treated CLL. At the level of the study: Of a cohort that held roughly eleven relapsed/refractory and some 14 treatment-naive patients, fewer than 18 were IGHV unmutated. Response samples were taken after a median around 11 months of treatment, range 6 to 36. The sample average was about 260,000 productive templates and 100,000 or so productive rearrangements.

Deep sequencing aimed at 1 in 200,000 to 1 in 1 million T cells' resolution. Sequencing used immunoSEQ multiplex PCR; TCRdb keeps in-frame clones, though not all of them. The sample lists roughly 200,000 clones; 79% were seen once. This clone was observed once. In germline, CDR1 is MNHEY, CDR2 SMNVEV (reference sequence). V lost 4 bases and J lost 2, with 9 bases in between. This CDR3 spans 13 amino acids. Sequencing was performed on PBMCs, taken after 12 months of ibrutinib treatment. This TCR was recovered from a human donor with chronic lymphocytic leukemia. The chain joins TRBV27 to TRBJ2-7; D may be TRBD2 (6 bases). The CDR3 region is CASSWAGTYEQYF. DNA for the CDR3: TGTGCCAGCAGTTGGGCGGGAACCTACGAGCAGTACTTC.